Listed here are 2 T cell receptor beta chains from one sample, sequenced in a study of cytomegalovirus exposure and HLA in healthy donors. The PCR ran on 60 Vbeta and 13 Jbeta primers. Measured with immunoSEQ multiplex PCR; TCRdb has only the in-frame clones, and not every one. The sample consists of about 160,000 clones, around four fifths of them appearing once. What was sequenced was PBMCs. These receptors all come from a female donor in good health and CMV-seronegative.

The V gene is TRBV5-1, the J gene TRBJ2-7; 8 bases are a match to TRBD1. The CDR3 is made up of 14 amino acids. V was pared by 4 bases and J by 3 bases, with 6 bases of the junction left unmatched. Germline CDR1 is SGHRS and CDR2 is YFSETQ. CDR3 sequence reads: CASSLWTGLYEQYF. In DNA, the CDR3 is TGCGCCAGCAGCCTCTGGACAGGGCTCTACGAGCAGTACTTC. Using reference TRBV5-1 and TRBJ2-7 for the parts outside the CDR3, the full variable domain is KAGVTQTPRYLIKTRGQQVTLSCSPISGHRSVSWYQQTPGQGLQFLFEYFSETQRNKGNFPGRFSGRQFSNSRSEMNVSTLELGDSALYLCASSLWTGLYEQYFGPGTRLTVT.

This chain links TRBV18 with TRBJ2-1; no reliable D call. Between the trimmed V and J ends, which lost 3 bases and 9 bases, there was a span of 12 bases. The CDR3 length is 13 residues. Germline CDR1 KGHSH, CDR2 LQKENI. CDR3 amino acids: CASSPSTVLEQFF. DNA of the CDR3: TGTGCCAGCTCACCCTCGACTGTCCTTGAGCAGTTCTTC.